This entry concerns a single T cell receptor (beta chain). One end of the junction varies from germline; a read error may be responsible. The sample comes from a study of blood T cell repertoires in COVID-19. Produced via immunoSEQ multiplex PCR; TCRdb's table is partial and in-frame only. The sample lists some 120,000 clones; roughly 80% were seen once. The CDR3 has 14 amino acids. The germline V gene has CDR1 MDHEN and CDR2 SYDVKM. This TCR derives from a woman aged 55-69 years with acute or convalescent COVID-19. The V and J genes are TRBV28 and TRBJ1-1; weak D call: TRBD1 (6 bases). Sequenced input: peripheral blood. The CDR3 coding sequence is TGTGCCAGCGGTTTTCGGACAGCGAACACTGAAGCTTTCTTT. Translating gives CASGFRTANTEAFF.